The next 18 T cell receptor beta chains were all read from a single sample in a study of shared clonotypes between healthy human individuals. Profiling relied on immunoSEQ multiplex PCR, and the TCRdb table lists in-frame clones only, not all of them. This table holds 950,000 to 1,300,000 clones, approximately 72% found once. Sequencing was performed on memory CD4+ T cells sorted from blood. The subset: CD45RA-negative fraction. The origin of the receptors is a man between 18 and 35 years old in good health.

The chain has TRBV7-2 and TRBJ2-5, with D maybe TRBD2 (7 bases). Trimming shortened V by 2 bases and J by 6 bases, and 16 bases separated the two germline ends. Germline values: CDR1 SGHTA, CDR2 FQGNSA. This CDR3 spans 15 amino acids. The CDR3 DNA reads as TGTGCCAGCAGCTTATTAGGGGGAGGGCCGAAGACCCAGTACTTC. It translates to CASSLLGGGPKTQYF.

The rearrangement joins TRBV5-1 to TRBJ1-5; weak D call: TRBD1 (6 bases). The CDR3 contains 15 residues. Germline V gene lookup returns CDR1 SGHRS and CDR2 YFSETQ. V lost 0 bases and J lost 3, with 10 bases in between. The CDR3 here is CASSLAGTPNQPQHF. CDR3 nucleotides: TGCGCCAGCAGCTTGGCCGGGACACCCAATCAGCCCCAGCATTTT.

With regard to this clone: Its ends do not fully match the called genes, so a read error is possible. The chain joins TRBV7-7 to TRBJ2-2; D possibly uses TRBD1 or TRBD2 (5 bases each). The CDR3 sequence is 17 residues long. CDR1 is SSHAT, CDR2 FNYEAQ, per germline (reference sequence). The CDR3 DNA reads TGTGCTAGCAGCCCCCGAGAGGGGAGAGCGAACACCGGGGAGCTGTTTTTT. Translated: CASSPREGRANTGELFF.

V usage is TRBV5-1 and J usage is TRBJ2-3; 8 bases are a match to TRBD2. The J segment lost 3 bases and the V segment lost 6 bases, leaving 9 bases of the junction unmatched. CDR1 is SGHRS and CDR2 is YFSETQ in the germline V gene. There are 15 residues in the CDR3. The CDR3 loop is CASKAAGEGTDTQYF. In DNA form, the CDR3 reads TGCGCCAGCAAAGCAGCGGGAGAAGGAACAGATACGCAGTATTTT.

As to this clone: Other nucleotide sequences from this sample produce the same CDR3. This sequence joins TRBV6-5 and TRBJ1-1; D possibly corresponds to TRBD1 (6 bases). The CDR3 loop spans 11 amino acids. Germline V gene sequence: CDR1 MNHEY, CDR2 SVGAGI. The ends were cut back, 2 bases at V and 9 bases at J, with 7 bases in the middle. The chain's CDR3 is CASSYQGKAFF. Here the CDR3 DNA reads TGTGCCAGCAGTTACCAGGGGAAAGCTTTCTTT.

This chain uses TRBV29-1 with TRBJ1-2; D ambiguous. CDR1 SQVTM and CDR2 ANQGSEA come from the germline V gene. The CDR3 is 12 amino acids. V was trimmed by 1 base and J by 8 bases, leaving 11 bases between them. Written as DNA, the CDR3 is TGCAGCGTTGAAGGTGGGGATTGGGGCTACACCTTC. Translation: CSVEGGDWGYTF.

This chain links TRBV6-5 with TRBJ1-5, with D possibly matching TRBD1 (6 bases). The germline CDR1 and CDR2 sequences are MNHEY and SVGAGI. The CDR3 loop spans 14 amino acids. As DNA, the CDR3 is TGTGCGACCCGGGCTGGGGGCGTTTATCAGCCCCAGCATTTT. Its translation is CATRAGGVYQPQHF.

This clone came up a few times. The J gene is TRBJ2-5, the V gene TRBV6-1; maybe TRBD2 (5 bases). This CDR3 has 13 amino acids. Germline-derived CDR1 and CDR2 are MNHNS and SASEGT. Trimming removed 2 bases at V and 9 bases at J, with 13 bases between. CDR3 nucleotides: TGTGCCAGCAGTGAAAGCGGCCAACGAGCCCAGTACTTC. Translating gives CASSESGQRAQYF.

The chain is built from TRBV7-8 and TRBJ2-7, with TRBD1 as a possible D gene (6 bases). CDR1 is SGHVS, CDR2 FQNEAQ, per germline. The CDR3 totals 14 residues. Trimming removed 5 bases from V and 0 bases from J, with 11 bases in between. The CDR3: CASSHGQISYEQYF. The CDR3, as DNA: TGTGCCAGCAGCCACGGACAGATCTCCTACGAGCAGTACTTC.

This clone appeared once. J is TRBJ1-2 and V is TRBV11-2; 7 bases line up with TRBD1. The length of the CDR3 is 13 residues. Trimming took 3 bases from V and 7 from J; bases not matched to a gene: 5. CDR1 and CDR2 (germline): SGHAT, FQNNGV. DNA for the CDR3: TGTGCCAGCAGCTTGACAGGGTCGGGTGGCTACACCTTC. Translated, it gives CASSLTGSGGYTF.

The chain is built from TRBV5-1 and TRBJ2-7; possible D gene TRBD2, 5 bases. The CDR3 totals 15 residues. Trimming shortened V by 4 bases and J by 0 bases, and 14 bases separated the two germline ends. Germline V CDR1 and CDR2: SGHRS, YFSETQ. The CDR3 here is CASSPGLGSSYEQYF. In DNA, the CDR3 is TGCGCCAGCAGCCCCGGACTGGGTAGCTCCTACGAGCAGTACTTC.

Only a few counts were recorded for this clone. The gene calls are TRBV7-2 and TRBJ1-1, with D unclear. The CDR3 is made up of 14 amino acids. Trimming removed 1 base from V and 5 bases from J, with 11 bases in between. Germline CDR1 and CDR2: SGHTA and FQGNSA. CDR3 in DNA: TGTGCCAGCAGCTTAGAGCGGGGTTGGACTGAAGCTTTCTTT. Translation: CASSLERGWTEAFF. The variable domain in full, with the rest retrieved from reference TRBV7-2 and TRBJ1-1, is GAGVSQSPSNKVTEKGKDVELRCDPISGHTALYWYRQSLGQGLEFLIYFQGNSAPDKSGLPSDRFSAERTGGSVSTLTIQRTQQEDSAVYLCASSLERGWTEAFFGQGTRLTVV.

This clone was observed a few times. The J gene is TRBJ2-2, the V gene TRBV28, with D perhaps TRBD1 (5 bases). CDR1 is MDHEN and CDR2 is SYDVKM in the germline V gene. V lost 3 bases to trimming and J lost 6 bases, with 11 bases between them. The CDR3 contains 14 residues. The CDR3 DNA reads as TGTGCCAGCAGTTTCCCAGGGATATCCGGGGAGCTGTTTTTT. Residues: CASSFPGISGELFF.

The chain combines TRBV28 with TRBJ1-2; D unresolved. The CDR3 is 14 amino acids. Germline V lookup: CDR1 MDHEN, CDR2 SYDVKM. V was shortened by 5 bases and J by 4 bases, with 14 bases between the two germline ends. The CDR3 region has the DNA TGTGCCAGCAGTGCCGGACCAGCCTCCTATGGCTACACCTTC. Translated: CASSAGPASYGYTF.

The genes are TRBV6-5 and TRBJ2-3; D perhaps matches TRBD2 (5 bases). V was shortened by 6 bases and J by 4 bases, with 14 bases between the two germline ends. The CDR3 spans 14 residues. The germline V gene has CDR1 MNHEY and CDR2 SVGAGI. The CDR3 coding sequence is TGTGCCAGCAGCTCCGGGATCACGTCAGATACGCAGTATTTT. Translation: CASSSGITSDTQYF.

This rearrangement joins TRBV7-3 to TRBJ1-1, with no clear D. V lost 5 bases and J 1 base, leaving 14 bases between the germline ends. Germline CDR1 reads SGHTA; CDR2 reads FQGTGA. CDR3 size: 15 residues. DNA of the CDR3: TGTGCCAGCAGCCCAGACTCGAATGCGAACACTGAAGCTTTCTTT. This codes for CASSPDSNANTEAFF.

The genes are TRBV19 and TRBJ1-5; the D gene is possibly TRBD1 (6 bases). Germline V CDR1 and CDR2: LNHDA, SQIVND (reference sequence). V lost 5 bases and J 6 bases, leaving 17 bases between the germline ends. This CDR3 region has 15 residues. CDR3 loop: CASSDPTGRGQPQHF. CDR3 in DNA: TGTGCCAGTAGTGACCCGACAGGTAGGGGTCAGCCCCAGCATTTT.

The chain carries TRBV6-5 and TRBJ2-2; 8 bases are a match to TRBD2. From germline, CDR1 is MNHEY and CDR2 SVGAGI. The junction had 5 bases not matched to a gene; V was cut back by 4 bases and J by 1 base. The CDR3 is 16 residues long. CDR3 in amino acids: CASSFRTSWNTGELFF. The CDR3 DNA follows: TGTGCCAGCAGTTTTCGGACTAGCTGGAACACCGGGGAGCTGTTTTTT.